Listed below are T cell receptor beta chains from one sample, sequenced in a study of shared clonotypes between healthy human individuals. The assay was immunoSEQ multiplex PCR, and TCRdb's table has in-frame clones only and misses some. The profile shows 1 million to 1.2 million clones, roughly 80% of them singletons. Sequences were obtained from memory CD4+ T cells from PBMCs. The receptors come from a man aged 18 to 29 in good health. Some clones in this sample may be carry-over from other donors' samples. Both conserved end residues are part of each CDR3. The D gene is left open where the match is weak. Only part of the rows carry a size: once, few, many, or a class if the clone is expanded.

cdr3_nt	cdr3_aa	clone_size	v_call	j_call	d_call
TGCGCCAGCAGCGCCGGGACAACGTATGAAAAACTGTTTTTT	CASSAGTTYEKLFF	NA	TRBV5-1	TRBJ1-4	NA
TGTGCTCAAGGCGGGAGTGGGTACGAGCAGTACTTC	CAQGGSGYEQYF	few	TRBV10-3	TRBJ2-7	TRBD2
TGTGCCAGCGGGGACCGACTAGCGGGAGAAGGAGGCAATGAGCAGTTCTTC	CASGDRLAGEGGNEQFF	NA	TRBV7-9	TRBJ2-1	TRBD2
TGCGCCAGCAGTGTAGTAGCGGATCGGGAGCAGTACTTC	CASSVVADREQYF	NA	TRBV10-2	TRBJ2-7	NA
TGTGCCAGCTCACCACCCTTTTGGGGCACCGGGGAGCTGTTTTTT	CASSPPFWGTGELFF	NA	TRBV18	TRBJ2-2	NA
TGTGCTTCGAGGACAGGGCGGGGTGAGCAGTTCTTC	CASRTGRGEQFF	NA	TRBV12-5	TRBJ2-1	TRBD1
TGTGCCAGCAGTGTACGGGAGGGAGGGCCTTGGGGCGGGGAGCTGTTTTTT	CASSVREGGPWGGELFF	NA	TRBV11-2	TRBJ2-2	TRBD2
TGTGCCAGCAGTGTCTCTCTGGCAGGTTTGTCAAATCAGCCCCAGCATTTT	CASSVSLAGLSNQPQHF	few	TRBV2	TRBJ1-5	NA
TGCGCCAGCAGCGGCCAGTTTGGAAACACCATATATTTT	CASSGQFGNTIYF	NA	TRBV5-1	TRBJ1-3	NA
TGCGCCAGCGCTCGGGTTGCTAATGAAAAACTGTTTTTT	CASARVANEKLFF	NA	TRBV10-2	TRBJ1-4	NA
TGCAGCGTTGAGGGGGCAGATACGCAGTATTTT	CSVEGADTQYF	NA	TRBV29-1	TRBJ2-3	NA
TGCGCCAGCAGCTCCCTCCTCTCCGGGACTACCTACGAGCAGTACTTC	CASSSLLSGTTYEQYF	NA	TRBV5-1	TRBJ2-7	TRBD2
TGCGCCAGCAGCCAAGATCTCTCCAGCGCCCCGAGCTCCTACGAGCAGTACTTC	CASSQDLSSAPSSYEQYF	NA	TRBV4-3	TRBJ2-7	NA
TGCGCCAGCAGCTTCGGAGGTGGAGATACGCAGTATTTT	CASSFGGGDTQYF	NA	TRBV5-1	TRBJ2-3	NA
TGCGCCAGCAGCCTTCTTAGGGGGGAGACCCAGTACTTC	CASSLLRGETQYF	NA	TRBV4-3	TRBJ2-5	NA
TGTGCCAGCAATCGACTAGCGGGAGTCGAGCAGTACTTC	CASNRLAGVEQYF	NA	TRBV2	TRBJ2-7	TRBD2
TGTGCCAGCAGCTTGCGAGGTTCAGATACGCAGTATTTT	CASSLRGSDTQYF	NA	TRBV7-9	TRBJ2-3	NA
TGTGCCTGGAGTTACGGGTCTTTTACCTACGAGCAGTACTTC	CAWSYGSFTYEQYF	once	TRBV30	TRBJ2-7	NA
TGTGCCTGGAGTGTGGTGGCTGAGCAGTTCTTC	CAWSVVAEQFF	NA	TRBV30	TRBJ2-1	NA
TGTGCCAGCAGCCCCCAACTAGGCGGGAGTTATGAGCAGTTCTTC	CASSPQLGGSYEQFF	few	TRBV14	TRBJ2-1	TRBD2
TGTGCCAGCAGTGAACCGTCCGCAGGGAAGACTGAAGCTTTCTTT	CASSEPSAGKTEAFF	NA	TRBV6-1	TRBJ1-1	NA
TGTGCCTGCCCCCCCCCTCAGGGGTCCGAGCAGTACTTC	CACPPPQGSEQYF	NA	TRBV30	TRBJ2-7	NA
TGTGCCAGCTCACGGGACCCGGAGTACACTGAAGCTTTCTTT	CASSRDPEYTEAFF	NA	TRBV18	TRBJ1-1	NA
TGTGCCAGCAAATATTTGGGGTGGACTGAAGCTTTCTTT	CASKYLGWTEAFF	NA	TRBV28	TRBJ1-1	NA
TGTGCCAGCAGCTGGGGACTAGCGGGATCCGGGGAGCTGTTTTTT	CASSWGLAGSGELFF	NA	TRBV28	TRBJ2-2	TRBD2
TGTGCCAGCAGCTTAGAGGGGCAGCCCACAGATACGCAGTATTTT	CASSLEGQPTDTQYF	NA	TRBV7-9	TRBJ2-3	NA
TGCGCCAGCAGCCCTCGGAGGGCCGGTGAGACCCAGTACTTC	CASSPRRAGETQYF	once	TRBV4-1	TRBJ2-5	NA
TGCGCCAGCAGCCAAGCCTGGGAAGAGACCCAGTACTTC	CASSQAWEETQYF	many	TRBV4-3	TRBJ2-5	NA
TGTGCCAGCAGCTCCCAAGCGGGAGCAGATACGCAGTATTTT	CASSSQAGADTQYF	NA	TRBV7-2	TRBJ2-3	TRBD2
TGTGCCATCAGTGACGGACAAGAGACCCAGTACTTC	CAISDGQETQYF	NA	TRBV10-3	TRBJ2-5	NA
TGCGCCAGCAGCCAACCTGGGACAGGTGGATCCTACAATGAGCAGTTCTTC	CASSQPGTGGSYNEQFF	NA	TRBV4-1	TRBJ2-1	TRBD1
TGCGCCAGCAGAAGATCGACTAGCGGCTACTACAATGAGCAGTTCTTC	CASRRSTSGYYNEQFF	NA	TRBV10-2	TRBJ2-1	TRBD2
TGTGCCAGCAGTTCCCGTCCGCCTACAGGGCAAGGCTACACCTTC	CASSSRPPTGQGYTF	NA	TRBV6-5	TRBJ1-2	NA
TGTGCCAGCAGTTTATCCGGTGGCTATGGCTACACCTTC	CASSLSGGYGYTF	few	TRBV27	TRBJ1-2	NA
TGTGCCAGCAGCCACGGAAGCCGACAGGGGGCGAGCACCGGGGAGCTGTTTTTT	CASSHGSRQGASTGELFF	NA	TRBV5-8	TRBJ2-2	TRBD1
TGTGCCATCAGTGACAGGCTTGGCTCCTACAATGAGCAGTTCTTC	CAISDRLGSYNEQFF	NA	TRBV10-3	TRBJ2-1	NA
TGTGCCATCAGGCCCGGGGTCGGCACTGAAGCTTTCTTT	CAIRPGVGTEAFF	NA	TRBV10-3	TRBJ1-1	NA
TGTGCCAGCACCAAAGGACAGGGGCCAGAGACCCAGTACTTC	CASTKGQGPETQYF	NA	TRBV2	TRBJ2-5	TRBD1
TGTGCCAGCAGCTTACTCGGGAGTACGACAGATACGCAGTATTTT	CASSLLGSTTDTQYF	NA	TRBV7-2	TRBJ2-3	NA
TGTGCCAGCCGACCTCTGACATCAACTAATCAGCCCCAGCATTTT	CASRPLTSTNQPQHF	NA	TRBV28	TRBJ1-5	NA
TGTGCCAGCAGCTCACTCGGCAGGGCGGGCGAGCAGTACTTC	CASSSLGRAGEQYF	NA	TRBV28	TRBJ2-7	NA
TGCGCCAGCAGCTCCCTCGGGGACAGGGCCTACGAGCAGTACTTC	CASSSLGDRAYEQYF	NA	TRBV5-1	TRBJ2-7	TRBD1
TGTGCCAGAAGCTTGGGGACGGGAGTGTTCTACGAGCAGTACTTC	CARSLGTGVFYEQYF	few	TRBV5-3	TRBJ2-7	NA
TGTGCCAGCAGCCGGACACTCCGCTACGAGCAGTACTTC	CASSRTLRYEQYF	few	TRBV5-6	TRBJ2-7	NA
TGTGCCAGCAGCCGGACTAGCGGGAGAAACACCGGGGAGCTGTTTTTT	CASSRTSGRNTGELFF	NA	TRBV7-3	TRBJ2-2	TRBD2
TGTGCCAGCAGTGAAGAACTTTACAGAATCCCGAGGGCCCAGCATTTT	CASSEELYRIPRAQHF	NA	TRBV6-1	TRBJ1-5	NA
TGTGCCAGCAGCTTAGCGCGGGGAAACACCATATATTTT	CASSLARGNTIYF	NA	TRBV7-9	TRBJ1-3	NA
TGTGCCAGCAGCCAGAGCGGGAGTATCTATGAGCAGTTCTTC	CASSQSGSIYEQFF	NA	TRBV4-2	TRBJ2-1	TRBD2
TGTGCCAGCAGCTCGACTGCGGGACAGGGTGCATCCTACGAGCAGTACTTC	CASSSTAGQGASYEQYF	NA	TRBV11-2	TRBJ2-7	TRBD1
TGTGCCAGCAGTCAGGCGTTAGGCGGGAACTGGGGAGAGACCCAGTACTTC	CASSQALGGNWGETQYF	NA	TRBV4-2	TRBJ2-5	NA
TGTGCCAGCAGGCTAGCGGGAGGGGGGGATACGCAGTATTTT	CASRLAGGGDTQYF	NA	TRBV6-5	TRBJ2-3	TRBD2
TGTGCCAGCAGCCCTCCGGGACAGCGTACATCTAACTATGGCTACACCTTC	CASSPPGQRTSNYGYTF	NA	TRBV28	TRBJ1-2	TRBD1
TGTGCCAGCAGTCCCCCCCCTAGCGGGTACAATGAGCAGTTCTTC	CASSPPPSGYNEQFF	NA	TRBV28	TRBJ2-1	TRBD2
TGTGCCAGCAGTCTCGCCACCGAGCAGTACTTC	CASSLATEQYF	NA	TRBV25-1	TRBJ2-7	NA